The 17 T cell receptor beta chains listed next were all sequenced from one sample in a study of T cell repertoires in cytomegalovirus infection. TCRdb itself ran the reads through MiXCR, one entry per CDR3 protein. The sample has hundreds of thousands of distinct CDR3 sequences, roughly 24% seen once. Sequencing input: CD8+ T cells from PBMCs. These receptors all come from a human donor in good health (CMV status not recorded). Some clones in this sample may be carry-over from other donors' samples.

The sample holds a few counts of this clonotype. The rearrangement links TRBV27 to TRBJ2-7, with 7 bases fitting TRBD2. The CDR3 consists of 12 residues. The J segment lost 3 bases and the V segment lost 5 bases, leaving 1 base of the junction unmatched. Germline V gene lookup returns CDR1 MNHEY and CDR2 SMNVEV (reference sequence). The CDR3 DNA reads as TGTGCCAGCAGTAGGGAGGGCTACGAGCAGTACTTC. Amino acid sequence: CASSREGYEQYF.

This clonotype was seen at least ten times. The rearrangement links TRBV7-6 to TRBJ2-1; 8 nucleotides match TRBD2. J gave up 7 bases and V 0 bases, and 2 bases lay outside the gene matches. CDR1 and CDR2 (germline): SGHVS, FNYEAQ. The CDR3 loop spans 14 amino acids. Here the CDR3 reads CASSLAGGGNEQFF. The CDR3 DNA reads TGTGCCAGCAGCTTAGCCGGGGGGGGAAATGAGCAGTTCTTC.

The genes are TRBV29-1 and TRBJ2-2; D unresolved. The V and J ends lost 2 bases and 6 bases respectively, with 10 bases between them. The germline gives CDR1 SQVTM, CDR2 ANQGSEA. The CDR3 sequence is 13 residues long. CDR3 region: CSVELSRPGELFF. For the CDR3, the DNA is TGCAGCGTTGAATTGAGTCGGCCCGGGGAGCTGTTTTTT.

The rearrangement links TRBV5-1 to TRBJ2-4; TRBD2 is a possible D gene (6 bases). This CDR3 is 16 amino acids long. Germline CDR1 is SGHRS and CDR2 is YFSETQ. With 0 bases removed from V and 8 bases from J, the gap between germline ends came to 18 bases. The CDR3 DNA sequence: TGCGCCAGCAGCTTGGAGGAGGGGTCAGGCGTGGACATTCAGTACTTC. This translates into CASSLEEGSGVDIQYF.

This clonotype has ten or more counts. V gene TRBV7-2 combines with J gene TRBJ2-1; the match to TRBD1 covers 10 bases. From germline, CDR1 is SGHTA and CDR2 FQGNSA. The CDR3 covers 16 residues. With V trimmed by 5 bases and J by 6 bases, 10 bases remained unmatched. The CDR3 protein is CASSLPGQGLLNEQFF. CDR3 sequence (DNA): TGTGCCAGCAGCCTACCGGGACAGGGGCTTCTCAATGAGCAGTTCTTC.

On this clonotype itself: A much larger clone differs by one base, so this may be a read error. V gene TRBV7-6 combines with J gene TRBJ1-1; no reliable D call. The length of the CDR3 is 13 residues. Germline values: CDR1 SGHVS, CDR2 FNYEAQ. Trimming removed 5 bases at V and 4 bases at J, with 11 bases between. The CDR3 is CASSRGPVTEAFF. CDR3 sequence (DNA): TGTGCCAGCAGCCGGGGTCCGGTCACTGAAGCTTTCTTT. The full variable domain, with the rest looked up from reference TRBV7-6 and TRBJ1-1, is GAGVSQSPRYKVTKRGQDVALRCDPISGHVSLYWYRQALGQGPEFLTYFNYEAQQDKSGLPNDRFSAERPEGSISTLTIQRTEQRDSAMYRCASSRGPVTEAFFGQGTRLTVV.

This clonotype has only a few counts. V gene TRBV12-3 or TRBV12-4 combines with J gene TRBJ2-1; 14 bases map to TRBD2. CDR3 length: 17 residues. V was pared by 3 bases and J by 4 bases, with 5 bases of the junction left unmatched. CDR3 protein: CASSFGTSGGGYNEQFF. In DNA form, the CDR3 reads TGTGCCAGCAGTTTCGGGACTAGCGGGGGTGGGTACAATGAGCAGTTCTTC.

This clonotype was counted many times. The chain carries TRBV28 and TRBJ2-7; D possibly corresponds to TRBD1 (6 bases). Trimming left V 6 bases short and J 2 bases short, with 17 bases between. Germline V gene data show CDR1 as MDHEN and CDR2 as SYDVKM. The CDR3 has 15 residues. The CDR3: CASSSRSGHPYEQYF. CDR3 in DNA: TGTGCCAGCAGCTCTAGGTCGGGACACCCCTACGAGCAGTACTTC. Looking up the rest from reference TRBV28 and TRBJ2-7 gives the full variable domain: DVKVTQSSRYLVKRTGEKVFLECVQDMDHENMFWYRQDPGLGLRLIYFSYDVKMKEKGDIPEGYSVSREKKERFSLILESASTNQTSMYLCASSSRSGHPYEQYFGPGTRLTVT.

This clonotype appeared a few times. The chain combines TRBV6-6 with TRBJ2-5, with TRBD2 as a possible D gene (5 bases). V was cut by 8 bases and J by 5 bases, with 18 bases left in between. The CDR3 contains 14 residues. The germline gives CDR1 MNHNY, CDR2 SVGAGI (reference sequence). Here the CDR3 reads CASALWGVGETQYF. The CDR3 DNA reads as TGTGCCAGCGCCTTATGGGGAGTTGGGGAGACCCAGTACTTC.

This clonotype was seen ten or more times. J is TRBJ1-5 and V is TRBV7-2, with D perhaps TRBD1 (5 bases). Trimming removed 3 bases from V and 7 bases from J, with 13 bases in between. Germline CDR1 reads SGHTA; CDR2 reads FQGNSA. This CDR3 region has 14 residues. The DNA of the CDR3 is TGTGCCAGCAGCTTCTTTGGCGAGGGGCAGCCCCAGCATTTT. Amino acids: CASSFFGEGQPQHF.

There are a few counts of this clonotype. V and J are TRBV27 and TRBJ2-7; either TRBD1 or TRBD2 may fit D (5 bases each). The CDR3 loop spans 14 amino acids. The germline V and J ends were trimmed by 3 bases and 4 bases, with 13 bases remaining between them. The germline V gene encodes CDR1 MNHEY and CDR2 SMNVEV (reference sequence). The CDR3 DNA follows: TGTGCCAGCAGTTTGAGGGCAGGGTGGTACGAGCAGTACTTC. Translation gives CASSLRAGWYEQYF.

This chain joins TRBV10-3 and TRBJ2-5; 9 bases agree with TRBD2. V dropped 4 bases and J dropped 2; count of bases not matched to a gene: 5. Per the germline V gene, CDR1 is ENHRY and CDR2 is SYGVKD. The length of the CDR3 is 15 residues. DNA for the CDR3: TGTGCCATCAGTGGGGGCGGGGGGGTACAAGAGACCCAGTACTTC. Translated, it gives CAISGGGGVQETQYF.

The rearrangement links TRBV7-9 to TRBJ2-3, with D tentatively TRBD2 (5 bases). The CDR3 length is 15 residues. CDR1 is SEHNR and CDR2 is FQNEAQ in the germline V gene (reference sequence). V was trimmed by 4 bases and J by 2 bases, leaving 13 bases between them. The CDR3 DNA reads TGTGCCAGCAGCTCACCACTAGAAAACACAGATACGCAGTATTTT. Amino acid sequence: CASSSPLENTDTQYF.

There are many counts of this clonotype. The V and J genes are TRBV7-6 and TRBJ2-2; perhaps TRBD2 as D (6 bases). Per the germline V gene, CDR1 is SGHVS and CDR2 is FNYEAQ. The CDR3 length is 13 residues. The V gene lost 8 bases and the J gene lost 3 bases, with 10 bases spanning the gap. The CDR3 sequence is CASWEDYTGELFF. CDR3 bases: TGTGCCAGCTGGGAGGACTACACCGGGGAGCTGTTTTTT.

This clonotype was observed a handful of times. CDR3 sequence: CASSQVASSYNSPLHF. The CDR3 DNA is TGTGCCAGCAGCCAAGTGGCGAGCTCCTATAATTCACCCCTCCACTTT. This rearrangement joins TRBV14 to TRBJ1-6; D remains ambiguous. Deletions cut 1 base from V and 0 bases from J, with 7 bases between. The CDR3 consists of 16 residues. The germline V gene has CDR1 SGHDN and CDR2 FVKESK. Supplemented by reference TRBV14 and TRBJ1-6, the full variable domain reads EAGVTQFPSHSVIEKGQTVTLRCDPISGHDNLYWYRRVMGKEIKFLLHFVKESKQDESGMPNNRFLAERTGGTYSTLKVQPAELEDSGVYFCASSQVASSYNSPLHFGNGTRLTVT.

This clonotype was counted a few times. This rearrangement joins TRBV5-5 to TRBJ2-1; 7 bases align to TRBD2. The CDR3 spans 14 residues. Trimming removed 7 bases from V and 6 bases from J; junction bases left unmatched: 10. The germline gives CDR1 SGHKS, CDR2 YYEKEE (reference sequence). This CDR3 is CASPGTGGVNEQFF. CDR3 in DNA: TGTGCCAGCCCCGGGACTGGGGGGGTCAATGAGCAGTTCTTC.

The chain is built from TRBV2 and TRBJ2-5; D perhaps matches TRBD2 (6 bases). CDR3 length equals 14 residues. Germline CDR1 is SNHLY and CDR2 is FYNNEI. V shed 7 bases and J shed 4 bases, with 16 bases lying between them. The CDR3 sequence: CASKGGRTRETQYF. The CDR3 DNA follows: TGTGCCAGCAAGGGAGGCAGGACGAGAGAGACCCAGTACTTC.